The source of this T cell receptor beta chain is a study of blood T cell repertoires in COVID-19 (TCRdb year 2020). Broadly, across the study: The collaborator samples originated in the United States, Italy and Spain and spanned the acute and convalescent phases of COVID-19. The material from the prospective study consisted of cDNA or gDNA derived from T cells, B-cell-depleted T cells, or PBMCs. The dataset comprised deeply sampled blood TCRbeta repertoires from subjects exposed to, actively infected with, or recovered from COVID-19. The repertoires were released in a freely available public database meant as a resource for research on the immune response to SARS-CoV-2. Samples were obtained from the ongoing ImmuneRACE study (first 160 participants) and from about 1,300 subjects provided by 6 global collaborators. Nearly every sample came with metadata listing a de-identified subject ID, COVID-19 status, age in years and sex. Where available, HLA class I and class II types were obtained from metadata supplied by the sample provider rather than from assay-based typing.

On this clone itself: What antigen it recognizes has not been identified. Base quality data are lacking; no much larger clone is found one base away.

V is cut by 10 bases and J by 10 bases, and the space between the germline ends is 14 bases. The germline V gene supplies CDR1 MNHEY and CDR2 SVGAGI. From cysteine to phenylalanine, the CDR3 is 11 amino acids long. Only CDR3 DNA remains: 33 bases, in frame from the first base. Samples from volunteer blood donors who had recovered from COVID-19 were contributed by a second Seattle source. Collaborating institutions collected whole blood in K2EDTA tubes following their own protocols. For TCRbeta analysis, collaborators shipped samples in one of three forms: frozen whole blood, isolated PBMCs, or DNA extracted from either of those sample types. The paper's findings and limits, for the study overall: The amount of clinical and demographic metadata varied by source and participant and was provided uncurated.

TCRbeta CDR3 regions were amplified from genomic DNA by means of the immunoSEQ Assay, a bias-controlled multiplex PCR. The authors' pipeline ran thus. Within the assay, amplification of reference gene primers was used to estimate how many nucleated cells each sample contained. To quantify the absolute abundance of each unique TCRbeta CDR3 rearrangement, sequence reads were collapsed and filtered. For each sample, productive Simpson clonality was calculated as the square root of Simpson's diversity index over productive rearrangements. The clones in this table, taken by TCRdb from immuneACCESS, are in-frame only. Not every clone is retained; where verified, under half of the shortfall comes from an unresolved V gene, and the cause of the rest is unknown. The V and J calls and clone size were taken over from that table, and D and trimming were inferred from the DNA. Across this sample there are hundreds of thousands of clones, with 87% seen only once. The ten largest clones take up roughly 2% of the sample.

This receptor was taken from a woman between 50 and 59 years old who had recovered from COVID-19. The sample was peripheral blood. Rearrangement joined TRBV6-5 to TRBJ2-1; the D gene lacks a confident call. The sequenced DNA: TGTGCCACCCAAAGACATTCCGAGCAGTTCTTC. Its protein reads: CATQRHSEQFF.